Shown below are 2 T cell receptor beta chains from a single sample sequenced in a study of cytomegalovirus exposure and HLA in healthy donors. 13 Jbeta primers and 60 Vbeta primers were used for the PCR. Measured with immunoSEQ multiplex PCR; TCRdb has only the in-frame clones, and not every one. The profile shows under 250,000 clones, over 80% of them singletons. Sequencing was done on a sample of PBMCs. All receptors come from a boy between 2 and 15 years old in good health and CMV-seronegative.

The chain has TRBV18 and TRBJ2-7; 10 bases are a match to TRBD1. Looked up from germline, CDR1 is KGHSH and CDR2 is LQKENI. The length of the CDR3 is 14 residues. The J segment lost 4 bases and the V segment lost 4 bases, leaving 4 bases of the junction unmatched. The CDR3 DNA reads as TGTGCCAGCTCACGGGGACAGGGGAAGTACGAGCAGTACTTC. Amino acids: CASSRGQGKYEQYF.

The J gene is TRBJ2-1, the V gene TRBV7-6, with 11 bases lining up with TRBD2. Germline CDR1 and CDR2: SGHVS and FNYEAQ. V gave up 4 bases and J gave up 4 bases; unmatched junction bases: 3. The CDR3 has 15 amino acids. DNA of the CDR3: TGTGCCAGCAGCTCTAGCGGGAGGCTGTACAATGAGCAGTTCTTC. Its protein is CASSSSGRLYNEQFF.